Presented here are 24 T cell receptor beta chains from one specimen sequenced in a study of T cells expressing NK-cell markers. TCRdb reanalyzed the 5' RACE reads and collapses them to one entry per CDR3 protein, without DNA. Here the sample table reports 350,000 to 400,000 distinct CDR3 sequences. The material sequenced was blood T cells: a sorted CD56 or NKG2C T cell subset, CD4+ or CD8+ T cells, or bulk PBMC T cells (not recorded which). The origin of the receptors is a woman aged 45-59 years in good health.

The rearrangement links TRBV29-1 to TRBJ2-1; TCRdb designates TRBD1, a call that cannot be tested without DNA. CDR1 and CDR2 from the germline V gene are SQVTM and ANQGSEA. The CDR3 length is 14 residues. The CDR3 sequence is CSPKKGGPQYEQFF.

The CDR3 spells CASSYPLRPSGKPDTQYF. The J gene is TRBJ2-3, the V gene TRBV6-7; absent DNA, TCRdb's TRBD2 call cannot be checked. TRBV6-7 is reported as an ORF; its role is uncertain. The length of the CDR3 is 18 residues.

The chain carries TRBV6-5 and TRBJ2-2. This CDR3 contains 17 residues. Germline-derived CDR1 and CDR2 are MNHEY and SVGAGI. CDR3: CASSYSVYTLNTGELFF.

The J gene is TRBJ1-2, the V gene TRBV19; absent DNA, TCRdb's TRBD1 call cannot be checked. CDR1 and CDR2 (germline): LNHDA, SQIVND (reference sequence). The CDR3 is made up of 12 amino acids. CDR3 amino acids: CASSPQGGDYTF. Filled out from reference TRBV19 and TRBJ1-2, the complete variable domain reads DGGITQSPKYLFRKEGQNVTLSCEQNLNHDAMYWYRQDPGQGLRLIYYSQIVNDFQKGDIAEGYSVSREKKESFPLTVTSAQKNPTAFYLCASSPQGGDYTFGSGTRLTVV.

The chain links TRBV9 to TRBJ2-2. The CDR3 is 13 residues long. In germline, CDR1 is SGDLS, CDR2 YYNGEE. The CDR3 loop is CASSRRTAGELFF.

The chain has TRBV20-1 and TRBJ2-1; TCRdb names TRBD2, which stays unverified in the absence of DNA. The CDR3 length is 15 residues. Germline-derived CDR1 and CDR2 are DFQATT and SNEGSKA (reference sequence). The CDR3 loop reads CSASGTSGRADEQFF.

The CDR3 protein is CASSLALIRGSYEQYF. V gene TRBV12-3 or TRBV12-4 combines with J gene TRBJ2-7. This CDR3 spans 16 amino acids.

V gene TRBV29-1 combines with J gene TRBJ2-5; TCRdb returns TRBD2, unconfirmable since there is no DNA. This CDR3 is built from 14 residues. The germline CDR1 and CDR2 sequences are SQVTM and ANQGSEA. CDR3 protein: CSVDARTSEETQYF.

This chain uses TRBV20-1 with TRBJ2-3; TCRdb names TRBD2, which stays unverified in the absence of DNA. The CDR3 length is 14 residues. Germline values: CDR1 DFQATT, CDR2 SNEGSKA (reference sequence). The CDR3 sequence is CSVSPADSTDTQYF.

The chain combines TRBV7-9 with TRBJ1-4; the D call of TRBD1 rests on TCRdb alone, since no DNA is present to check it. Germline values: CDR1 SEHNR, CDR2 FQNEAQ (reference sequence). The CDR3 totals 16 residues. This CDR3 reads CASSLTPGTSNEKLFF.

The chain uses TRBV28 and TRBJ1-2; TCRdb picks TRBD1, but there is no DNA to check that call. This CDR3 is built from 14 residues. The germline CDR1 and CDR2 sequences are MDHEN and SYDVKM. CDR3 protein: CASIGAREIYGYTF.

The chain uses TRBV9 and TRBJ2-5; TCRdb gives TRBD1 as the D gene, but with no DNA this cannot be confirmed. The CDR3 is made up of 16 amino acids. CDR1 and CDR2 from the germline V gene are SGDLS and YYNGEE. CDR3: CASSVGNGGGQETQYF.

V gene TRBV7-2 combines with J gene TRBJ2-5; TCRdb selects TRBD2, and the lack of DNA leaves this call unchecked. This CDR3 region has 17 residues. The germline CDR1 and CDR2 sequences are SGHTA and FQGNSA. The CDR3 reads CASSDRGLAGVGETQYF.

The CDR3 loop reads CASSPGTALAKNIQYF. The chain has TRBV27 and TRBJ2-4; absent DNA, TCRdb's TRBD1 call cannot be checked. From germline, CDR1 is MNHEY and CDR2 SMNVEV (reference sequence). This CDR3 is 16 amino acids long.

V usage is TRBV3-1 and J usage is TRBJ2-7; there is no DNA to check the TCRdb D call of TRBD2. This CDR3 comprises 14 residues. The V gene's germline CDR1 is LGHDT and CDR2 YNNKEL (reference sequence). CDR3: CASSRLAGAGEQYF.

The chain is built from TRBV15 and TRBJ2-3; TCRdb outputs TRBD2, but without DNA this stays unchecked. The CDR3 runs to 17 residues. CDR1 is LNHNV and CDR2 is YYDKDF in the germline V gene (reference sequence). The CDR3 protein is CATSRARGVLKPDTQYF.

This chain connects TRBV4-1 to TRBJ2-1; there is no DNA to check the TCRdb D call of TRBD1. The CDR3 runs 15 residues. Looked up from germline, CDR1 is MGHRA and CDR2 is YSYEKL. The CDR3 sequence: CASSQRRGFNNEQFF.

This sequence joins TRBV11-2 and TRBJ2-5; TCRdb gives TRBD2 as the D gene, but with no DNA this cannot be confirmed. Germline assignment: CDR1 SGHAT and CDR2 FQNNGV. The CDR3 has 15 amino acids. CDR3 sequence reads: CASSFLLGGRETQYF.

This chain connects TRBV18 to TRBJ2-1; TCRdb's D gene call, TRBD2, goes unchecked for lack of DNA. Germline CDR1 and CDR2: KGHSH and LQKENI. CDR3 size: 16 residues. This CDR3 reads CASSPPGLAAYNEQFF.

The genes are TRBV7-9 and TRBJ2-4; with no DNA, the TCRdb D assignment of TRBD1 cannot be verified. Germline lookup yields CDR1 SEHNR and CDR2 FQNEAQ (reference sequence). There are 13 residues in the CDR3. CDR3 loop: CATSQGAKNIQYF.

The chain combines TRBV7-9 with TRBJ2-4; no DNA is available, so the TRBD1 call from TCRdb remains unchecked. There are 13 residues in the CDR3. Germline CDR1 SEHNR, CDR2 FQNEAQ (reference sequence). Here the CDR3 reads CASRFEGGNIQYF.

The rearrangement joins TRBV5-1 to TRBJ2-1; as DNA is missing, the TRBD2 call by TCRdb cannot be tested. The germline CDR1 and CDR2 sequences are SGHRS and YFSETQ. The CDR3 sequence is 18 residues long. The CDR3 region is CASSSRGSAGPSYNEQFF.

This sequence joins TRBV5-1 and TRBJ2-5; with no DNA, the TCRdb D assignment of TRBD2 cannot be verified. The CDR3 length is 14 residues. CDR1 SGHRS and CDR2 YFSETQ come from the germline V gene. The CDR3: CASSSAGGQETQYF. The full variable domain, completed using reference TRBV5-1 and TRBJ2-5, is KAGVTQTPRYLIKTRGQQVTLSCSPISGHRSVSWYQQTPGQGLQFLFEYFSETQRNKGNFPGRFSGRQFSNSRSEMNVSTLELGDSALYLCASSSAGGQETQYFGPGTRLLVL.

This chain uses TRBV12-3 or TRBV12-4 with TRBJ2-4. The CDR3 consists of 15 residues. CDR3 protein: CASSLGAGLGNIQYF.